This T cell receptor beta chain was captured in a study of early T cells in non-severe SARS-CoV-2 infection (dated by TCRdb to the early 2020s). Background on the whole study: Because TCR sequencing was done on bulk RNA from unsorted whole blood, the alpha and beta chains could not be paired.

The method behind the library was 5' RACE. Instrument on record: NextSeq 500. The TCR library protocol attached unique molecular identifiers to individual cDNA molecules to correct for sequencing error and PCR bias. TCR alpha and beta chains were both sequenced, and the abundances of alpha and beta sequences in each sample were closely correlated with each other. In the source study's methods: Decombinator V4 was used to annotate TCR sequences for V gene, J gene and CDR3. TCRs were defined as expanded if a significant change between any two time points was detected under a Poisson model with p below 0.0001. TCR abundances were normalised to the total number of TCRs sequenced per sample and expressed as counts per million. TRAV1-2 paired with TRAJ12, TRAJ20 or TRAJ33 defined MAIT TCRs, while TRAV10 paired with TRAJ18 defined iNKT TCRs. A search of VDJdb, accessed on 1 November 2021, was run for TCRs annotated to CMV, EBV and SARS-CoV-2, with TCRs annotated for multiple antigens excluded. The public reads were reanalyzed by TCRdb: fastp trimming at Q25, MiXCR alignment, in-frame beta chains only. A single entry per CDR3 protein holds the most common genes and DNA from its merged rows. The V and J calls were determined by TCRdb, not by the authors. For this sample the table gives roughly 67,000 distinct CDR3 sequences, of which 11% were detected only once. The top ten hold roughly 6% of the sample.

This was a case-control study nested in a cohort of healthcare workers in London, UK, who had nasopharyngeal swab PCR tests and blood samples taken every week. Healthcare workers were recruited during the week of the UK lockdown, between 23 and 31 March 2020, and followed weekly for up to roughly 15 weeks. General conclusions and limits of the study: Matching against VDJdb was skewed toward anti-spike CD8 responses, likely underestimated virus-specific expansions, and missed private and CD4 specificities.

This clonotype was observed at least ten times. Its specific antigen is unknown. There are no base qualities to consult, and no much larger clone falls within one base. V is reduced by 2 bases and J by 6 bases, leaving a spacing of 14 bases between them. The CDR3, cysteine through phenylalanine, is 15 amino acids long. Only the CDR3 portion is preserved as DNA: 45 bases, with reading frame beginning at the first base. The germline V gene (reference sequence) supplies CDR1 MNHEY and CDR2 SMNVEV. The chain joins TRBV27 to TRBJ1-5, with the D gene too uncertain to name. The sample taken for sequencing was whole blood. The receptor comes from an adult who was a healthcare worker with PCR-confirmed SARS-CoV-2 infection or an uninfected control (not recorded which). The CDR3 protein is CASSLMGGHSQPQHF. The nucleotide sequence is TGTGCCAGCAGTTTAATGGGAGGTCATAGTCAGCCCCAGCATTTT.